Reported below is one T cell receptor (beta chain). This entry comes from a study of blood T cell repertoires in COVID-19. The overall study: The United States, Italy and Spain provided the acute and convalescent COVID-19 samples. PBMCs, B-cell-depleted T cells, or T cells provided the cDNA or gDNA that made up the material.

Per the study methods: Cell counts per sample came from amplifying reference gene primers. Generated by immunoSEQ multiplex PCR, the TCRdb table keeps only in-frame clones and is missing some. V, J and clone size are those of that table, while D and trimming were read from the DNA. The table records about 300,000 clones, around 88% of them present only once. The length of the CDR3 is 12 residues. V lost 8 bases and J 3 bases, leaving 10 bases between the germline ends. Germline-derived CDR1 and CDR2 are SEHNR and FQNEAQ (reference sequence). This sequence was found in a man aged 40-49 years with acute or convalescent COVID-19. Input material: peripheral blood. The chain uses TRBV7-9 and TRBJ1-2; D remains ambiguous. As DNA, the CDR3 is TGTGCCAGCCCCCCCGGGTACTATGGCTACACCTTC. It yields the protein CASPPGYYGYTF.